Listed below are T cell receptor beta chains from one sample, sequenced in a study of response to subunit inactivated influenza vaccine. TCRdb reanalysed the RT-PCR reads using MiXCR and keeps one entry per CDR3 protein. The data show hundreds of thousands of distinct CDR3 sequences, 12% seen once. The sample here was PBMCs from blood, taken on the day of vaccination. These receptors originate from a man aged 50-59 years who received an inactivated influenza vaccine. CDR3s include the opening cysteine and the closing phenylalanine or tryptophan. Each record gives: J gene, clone size, V gene, D gene, CDR3 protein, CDR3 DNA. D genes are given only for firm matches. Some rows mark clone size as missing; the rest say once, few, many or name a class of expanded clone.

J gene: TRBJ2-6; clone size: NA; V gene: TRBV4-1; D gene: TRBD2; CDR3 protein: CASSKAPLAGVGANVLTF; CDR3 DNA: TGCGCCAGCAGCAAAGCACCCCTAGCGGGAGTTGGGGCCAACGTCCTGACTTTC
J gene: TRBJ2-2; clone size: NA; V gene: TRBV27; D gene: TRBD1; CDR3 protein: CASSDRVAGELFF; CDR3 DNA: TGTGCCAGCAGCGACAGGGTGGCCGGGGAGCTGTTTTTT
J gene: TRBJ1-3; clone size: NA; V gene: TRBV5-5; D gene: NA; CDR3 protein: CASSFKAGNTIYF; CDR3 DNA: TGTGCCAGCAGCTTTAAGGCTGGAAACACCATATATTTT
J gene: TRBJ2-5; clone size: NA; V gene: TRBV12-3/TRBV12-4; D gene: TRBD1; CDR3 protein: CASTSWDRRETQYF; CDR3 DNA: TGTGCCAGCACTTCATGGGACAGGAGAGAGACCCAGTACTTC
J gene: TRBJ2-5; clone size: NA; V gene: TRBV7-8; D gene: NA; CDR3 protein: CASSKGVAQYF; CDR3 DNA: TGTGCCAGCAGCAAAGGAGTAGCCCAGTACTTC
J gene: TRBJ2-7; clone size: few; V gene: TRBV29-1; D gene: NA; CDR3 protein: CSAAPGQHSYEQYF; CDR3 DNA: TGCAGCGCCGCCCCGGGACAACACTCCTACGAGCAGTACTTC
J gene: TRBJ2-4; clone size: NA; V gene: TRBV2; D gene: NA; CDR3 protein: CASSTLDSNRGNIQYF; CDR3 DNA: TGTGCCAGCAGCACATTAGACAGTAATCGTGGGAACATTCAGTACTTC
J gene: TRBJ2-3; clone size: few; V gene: TRBV7-2; D gene: TRBD2; CDR3 protein: CASSLTMTSRNTDTQYF; CDR3 DNA: TGTGCCAGCAGCCTAACTATGACTAGCCGAAACACAGATACGCAGTATTTT
J gene: TRBJ1-1; clone size: few; V gene: TRBV24-1; D gene: NA; CDR3 protein: CATSDFGGQKAFF; CDR3 DNA: TGTGCCACCAGTGATTTTGGCGGCCAAAAAGCTTTCTTT
J gene: TRBJ2-7; clone size: NA; V gene: TRBV15; D gene: NA; CDR3 protein: CATSRDARAYEQYF; CDR3 DNA: TGTGCCACCAGCAGAGATGCGAGGGCCTACGAGCAGTACTTC
J gene: TRBJ1-1; clone size: NA; V gene: TRBV7-9; D gene: NA; CDR3 protein: CASSLEAAWNTEAFF; CDR3 DNA: TGTGCCAGCAGCTTAGAGGCGGCTTGGAACACTGAAGCTTTCTTT
J gene: TRBJ2-1; clone size: few; V gene: TRBV30; D gene: NA; CDR3 protein: CAWSVRGRVTLNEQFF; CDR3 DNA: TGTGCCTGGAGTGTCCGGGGCAGGGTGACACTCAATGAGCAGTTCTTC
J gene: TRBJ2-3; clone size: few; V gene: TRBV20-1; D gene: NA; CDR3 protein: CSARRGGLDTQYF; CDR3 DNA: TGCAGTGCTAGAAGGGGGGGACTAGATACGCAGTATTTT
J gene: TRBJ2-7; clone size: NA; V gene: TRBV7-2; D gene: NA; CDR3 protein: CASSLDRFSEQYF; CDR3 DNA: TGTGCCAGCAGCTTAGACAGATTTTCCGAGCAGTACTTC
J gene: TRBJ2-7; clone size: few; V gene: TRBV6-2/TRBV6-3; D gene: NA; CDR3 protein: CASSTLDTKQYF; CDR3 DNA: TGTGCCAGCTCCACACTTGACACAAAGCAGTACTTC
J gene: TRBJ1-4; clone size: NA; V gene: TRBV6-2/TRBV6-3; D gene: NA; CDR3 protein: CASRPLKGSTNEKLFF; CDR3 DNA: TGTGCCAGCAGACCCCTCAAGGGCTCAACTAATGAAAAACTGTTTTTT
J gene: TRBJ2-7; clone size: NA; V gene: TRBV6-6; D gene: NA; CDR3 protein: CASSYSIEEEQYF; CDR3 DNA: TGTGCCAGCAGTTACTCGATAGAGGAGGAGCAGTACTTC
J gene: TRBJ2-1; clone size: few; V gene: TRBV2; D gene: NA; CDR3 protein: CASSRLDITRVNEQFF; CDR3 DNA: TGTGCCAGCAGTCGACTCGACATTACTAGAGTTAATGAGCAGTTCTTC
J gene: TRBJ2-1; clone size: few; V gene: TRBV20-1; D gene: NA; CDR3 protein: CSASPGQTYNEQFF; CDR3 DNA: TGCAGTGCTAGTCCGGGACAAACCTACAATGAGCAGTTCTTC
J gene: TRBJ2-7; clone size: NA; V gene: TRBV29-1; D gene: NA; CDR3 protein: CSVGNRDNSYEQYF; CDR3 DNA: TGCAGCGTTGGGAACCGGGACAACTCCTACGAGCAGTACTTC
J gene: TRBJ2-7; clone size: few; V gene: TRBV5-1; D gene: NA; CDR3 protein: CASSLEGSLGEQYF; CDR3 DNA: TGCGCCAGCAGCTTGGAGGGTTCATTGGGCGAGCAGTACTTC
J gene: TRBJ2-3; clone size: NA; V gene: TRBV14; D gene: TRBD1; CDR3 protein: CASSQDRTGVTDTQYF; CDR3 DNA: TGTGCCAGCAGCCAAGACCGGACAGGGGTTACAGATACGCAGTATTTT
J gene: TRBJ2-3; clone size: NA; V gene: TRBV28; D gene: NA; CDR3 protein: CASSTSRPWSDTQYF; CDR3 DNA: TGTGCCAGCAGTACTAGTCGCCCCTGGTCAGATACGCAGTATTTT
J gene: TRBJ2-7; clone size: few; V gene: TRBV6-2/TRBV6-3; D gene: TRBD2; CDR3 protein: CASSYSSSGGARTSYEQYF; CDR3 DNA: TGTGCCAGCAGTTACTCTTCTAGCGGGGGGGCCCGTACTTCCTACGAGCAGTACTTC
J gene: TRBJ2-1; clone size: few; V gene: TRBV20-1; D gene: TRBD1; CDR3 protein: CSARFIKRGQLSGEQFF; CDR3 DNA: TGCAGTGCTAGATTCATCAAAAGGGGACAGCTGAGTGGTGAGCAGTTCTTC
J gene: TRBJ2-6; clone size: few; V gene: TRBV28; D gene: NA; CDR3 protein: CASSLPGGANVLTF; CDR3 DNA: TGTGCCAGCAGTTTACCTGGTGGGGCCAACGTCCTGACTTTC
J gene: TRBJ1-5; clone size: few; V gene: TRBV13; D gene: NA; CDR3 protein: CASSLGGDLQPQHF; CDR3 DNA: TGTGCCAGCAGCTTAGGGGGGGACCTTCAGCCCCAGCATTTT
J gene: TRBJ2-1; clone size: many; V gene: TRBV12-3/TRBV12-4; D gene: TRBD2; CDR3 protein: CASSRGGNNEQFF; CDR3 DNA: TGTGCCAGCAGCCGGGGGGGCAACAATGAGCAGTTCTTC
J gene: TRBJ1-1; clone size: few; V gene: TRBV7-9; D gene: NA; CDR3 protein: CASSPSQDTEAFF; CDR3 DNA: TGTGCCAGCAGCCCGAGTCAAGACACTGAAGCTTTCTTT
J gene: TRBJ1-1; clone size: few; V gene: TRBV6-1; D gene: NA; CDR3 protein: CASSENWGRSFF; CDR3 DNA: TGTGCCAGCAGTGAGAATTGGGGTCGAAGTTTCTTT
J gene: TRBJ2-1; clone size: NA; V gene: TRBV3-1; D gene: NA; CDR3 protein: CASSQAGDPYNEQFF; CDR3 DNA: TGTGCCAGCAGCCAAGCGGGGGACCCCTACAATGAGCAGTTCTTC
J gene: TRBJ1-5; clone size: many; V gene: TRBV12-3/TRBV12-4; D gene: NA; CDR3 protein: CASREQTSNQPQHF; CDR3 DNA: TGTGCCAGCAGAGAACAGACTAGCAATCAGCCCCAGCATTTT
J gene: TRBJ2-7; clone size: many; V gene: TRBV28; D gene: TRBD1; CDR3 protein: CASSGTDSYEQYF; CDR3 DNA: TGTGCCAGCAGTGGGACAGACTCCTACGAGCAGTACTTC
J gene: TRBJ2-3; clone size: NA; V gene: TRBV10-3; D gene: TRBD2; CDR3 protein: CASSGGDVNTQYF; CDR3 DNA: TGTGCCAGTAGCGGGGGGGACGTAAATACGCAGTATTTT
J gene: TRBJ2-2; clone size: few; V gene: TRBV24-1; D gene: NA; CDR3 protein: CATSDPGRSGELFF; CDR3 DNA: TGTGCCACCAGTGACCCTGGACGTAGCGGGGAGCTGTTTTTT
J gene: TRBJ2-7; clone size: few; V gene: TRBV5-5; D gene: NA; CDR3 protein: CASSLSRNRISYEQYF; CDR3 DNA: TGTGCCAGCAGCTTGAGTCGTAACCGGATCTCCTACGAGCAGTACTTC
J gene: TRBJ2-6; clone size: many; V gene: TRBV6-1; D gene: NA; CDR3 protein: CASSAFSGANVLTF; CDR3 DNA: TGTGCCAGCAGTGCGTTCTCTGGGGCCAACGTCCTGACTTTC
J gene: TRBJ2-3; clone size: NA; V gene: TRBV27; D gene: TRBD2; CDR3 protein: CASSPLLAGQDTDTQYF; CDR3 DNA: TGTGCCAGCAGTCCCCTACTAGCGGGCCAAGACACAGATACGCAGTATTTT
J gene: TRBJ2-2; clone size: few; V gene: TRBV24-1; D gene: TRBD1; CDR3 protein: CATAARDRGRTGELFF; CDR3 DNA: TGTGCCACCGCGGCCCGGGACAGGGGGAGGACCGGGGAGCTGTTTTTT
J gene: TRBJ2-5; clone size: few; V gene: TRBV20-1; D gene: NA; CDR3 protein: CSASPSAGKETQYF; CDR3 DNA: TGCAGTGCTAGCCCTAGCGCAGGAAAAGAGACCCAGTACTTC
J gene: TRBJ2-1; clone size: few; V gene: TRBV7-9; D gene: TRBD2; CDR3 protein: CASSTNSGGSYNEQFF; CDR3 DNA: TGTGCCAGCAGCACAAATAGCGGGGGGTCCTACAATGAGCAGTTCTTC
J gene: TRBJ1-1; clone size: NA; V gene: TRBV7-9; D gene: TRBD1; CDR3 protein: CAGGTGNTEAFF; CDR3 DNA: TGTGCCGGCGGGACAGGGAACACTGAAGCTTTCTTT
J gene: TRBJ2-3; clone size: many; V gene: TRBV6-2/TRBV6-3; D gene: NA; CDR3 protein: CASSYGGFLTDTQYF; CDR3 DNA: TGTGCCAGCAGTTACGGAGGGTTTCTCACAGATACGCAGTATTTT
J gene: TRBJ2-7; clone size: few; V gene: TRBV6-5; D gene: NA; CDR3 protein: CASSFPGGSQYF; CDR3 DNA: TGTGCCAGCAGTTTTCCGGGGGGCTCGCAGTACTTC
J gene: TRBJ2-1; clone size: few; V gene: TRBV20-1; D gene: TRBD2; CDR3 protein: CSGTGSGSGSYNEQFF; CDR3 DNA: TGCAGTGGGACGGGTAGCGGGAGTGGGTCCTACAATGAGCAGTTCTTC
J gene: TRBJ2-3; clone size: few; V gene: TRBV5-1; D gene: NA; CDR3 protein: CASNKGWTDTQYF; CDR3 DNA: TGCGCCAGCAATAAAGGGTGGACAGATACGCAGTATTTT
J gene: TRBJ1-6; clone size: few; V gene: TRBV12-3/TRBV12-4; D gene: NA; CDR3 protein: CASSPGQLNSPLHF; CDR3 DNA: TGTGCCAGCAGCCCGGGCCAACTTAATTCACCCCTCCACTTT
J gene: TRBJ2-1; clone size: few; V gene: TRBV11-2; D gene: TRBD2; CDR3 protein: CASSRPTGLAGGISYNEQFF; CDR3 DNA: TGTGCCAGCAGCCGCCCCACCGGACTAGCGGGGGGGATCTCCTACAATGAGCAGTTCTTC
J gene: TRBJ1-2; clone size: few; V gene: TRBV20-1; D gene: NA; CDR3 protein: CSAPPNRKNGYTF; CDR3 DNA: TGCAGTGCTCCCCCGAACAGGAAGAATGGCTACACCTTC
J gene: TRBJ2-7; clone size: few; V gene: TRBV7-9; D gene: NA; CDR3 protein: CASSSQSRRGYEQYF; CDR3 DNA: TGTGCCAGCAGCTCCCAAAGCCGGCGGGGCTACGAGCAGTACTTC
J gene: TRBJ1-1; clone size: NA; V gene: TRBV28; D gene: NA; CDR3 protein: CASSLPRMNTEAFF; CDR3 DNA: TGTGCCAGCAGTCTACCAAGAATGAACACTGAAGCTTTCTTT
J gene: TRBJ1-4; clone size: few; V gene: TRBV6-1; D gene: NA; CDR3 protein: CASSTRGGDNEKLFF; CDR3 DNA: TGTGCCAGCAGTACGAGAGGGGGGGATAATGAAAAACTGTTTTTT
J gene: TRBJ1-2; clone size: few; V gene: TRBV20-1; D gene: TRBD1; CDR3 protein: CSGYRDSGYTF; CDR3 DNA: TGCAGCGGATATAGGGACAGTGGCTACACCTTC
J gene: TRBJ2-4; clone size: NA; V gene: TRBV12-3/TRBV12-4; D gene: TRBD2; CDR3 protein: CASRRLAGVENIQYF; CDR3 DNA: TGTGCCAGCAGGAGACTAGCGGGGGTGGAAAACATTCAGTACTTC
J gene: TRBJ2-1; clone size: many; V gene: TRBV4-3; D gene: NA; CDR3 protein: CASSQDRSNEQFF; CDR3 DNA: TGCGCCAGCAGCCAAGATAGGTCAAATGAGCAGTTCTTC
J gene: TRBJ2-7; clone size: NA; V gene: TRBV29-1; D gene: TRBD2; CDR3 protein: CSVTSGGNSYEQYF; CDR3 DNA: TGCAGCGTTACGAGCGGGGGAAACTCCTACGAGCAGTACTTC
J gene: TRBJ2-2; clone size: few; V gene: TRBV5-1; D gene: NA; CDR3 protein: CASSPEAGGTGELFF; CDR3 DNA: TGCGCCAGCAGCCCCGAGGCAGGGGGGACCGGGGAGCTGTTTTTT
J gene: TRBJ2-5; clone size: few; V gene: TRBV25-1; D gene: NA; CDR3 protein: CASSPGLIKQETQYF; CDR3 DNA: TGTGCCAGCAGTCCGGGTCTTATAAAGCAAGAGACCCAGTACTTC